The rows below give T cell receptor beta chains drawn from one sample of a study of blood T cell repertoires in COVID-19. Profiled with immunoSEQ multiplex PCR; TCRdb holds only in-frame clones, not every one. The profile shows 200,000 to 250,000 clones, under 90% of them singletons. Specimen: PBMCs or T cells enriched from blood (not recorded which). The receptors stem from a man in his sixties who had recovered from COVID-19. Each CDR3 is given with its conserved first and last residue. The order of the fields is D gene, J gene, V gene, clone size, CDR3 protein, CDR3 DNA. The D gene is left open where the match is weak. The size entry is marked missing in some rows and otherwise reads once, few, many or a size class.

>-|TRBJ2-5|TRBV11-2|-
CASSLAGSGTQYF
TGTGCCAGCAGCTTAGCAGGTTCAGGGACCCAGTACTTC
>-|TRBJ1-1|TRBV27|once
CASSPLRGMNTEAFF
TGTGCCAGCAGTCCACTACGAGGGATGAACACTGAAGCTTTCTTT
>-|TRBJ1-5|TRBV5-1|-
CASSVAGARSQPQHF
TGCGCCAGCAGCGTCGCAGGGGCGCGGAGTCAGCCCCAGCATTTT
>TRBD2|TRBJ2-5|TRBV4-3|-
CASSQGYGGAGETQYF
TGCGCCAGCAGCCAAGGGTACGGGGGGGCCGGTGAGACCCAGTACTTC
>-|TRBJ1-2|TRBV3-1/TRBV3-2|-
CASSQARGRSGYTF
TGTGCCAGCAGCCAAGCCAGAGGCAGAAGTGGCTACACCTTC
>-|TRBJ2-7|TRBV6-6|-
CASSPDSGQSSSYEQYF
TGTGCCAGCAGTCCAGATTCCGGACAGTCAAGCTCCTACGAGCAGTACTTC
>-|TRBJ1-5|TRBV19|-
CATEGQNQPQHF
TGTGCCACTGAAGGACAGAACCAGCCCCAGCATTTT
>TRBD1|TRBJ2-7|TRBV27|-
CASSLGRGSYEQYF
TGTGCCAGCAGTTTAGGCAGGGGGTCCTACGAGCAGTACTTC
>TRBD1|TRBJ1-4|TRBV28|-
CASGQGATNEKLFF
TGTGCCAGCGGACAGGGGGCAACTAATGAAAAACTGTTTTTT
>-|TRBJ2-7|TRBV5-1|-
CASSLWGDSASYEQYF
TGCGCCAGCAGCTTGTGGGGGGACAGCGCTTCCTACGAGCAGTACTTC
>-|TRBJ1-2|TRBV6-2/TRBV6-3|-
CASSEPRTANYGYTF
TGTGCCAGCAGCGAGCCTCGGACAGCTAACTATGGCTACACCTTC
>-|TRBJ1-3|TRBV30|-
CAWNKGGGNTIYF
TGTGCCTGGAACAAAGGAGGGGGAAACACCATATATTTT
>-|TRBJ2-2|TRBV11-3|-
CASSLWSGSGWTAWAGELFF
TGTGCCAGCAGCTTATGGAGCGGCTCGGGGTGGACGGCCTGGGCCGGGGAGCTGTTTTTT
>-|TRBJ2-5|TRBV6-2/TRBV6-3|-
CASSNSGTQYF
TGTGCCAGCAGTAACAGCGGGACCCAGTACTTC
>-|TRBJ1-2|TRBV20-1|-
CSVRTVYGYTF
TGCAGTGTGAGAACAGTCTATGGCTACACCTTC
>TRBD2|TRBJ2-1|TRBV9|-
CASSLTSGGSNEQFF
TGTGCCAGCAGCTTGACTAGCGGGGGGTCGAATGAGCAGTTCTTC
>-|TRBJ2-3|TRBV11-3|few
CASSGVRTDTQYF
TGTGCCAGTTCCGGGGTCCGGACAGATACGCAGTATTTT
>TRBD1|TRBJ2-1|TRBV25-1|-
CASSEDRGPNEQFF
TGTGCCAGCAGTGAAGATAGGGGGCCCAATGAGCAGTTCTTC
>TRBD2|TRBJ2-2|TRBV11-3|-
CASSLGGRGAGELFF
TGTGCCAGCAGCTTAGGGGGGCGGGGGGCCGGGGAGCTGTTTTTT
>TRBD1|TRBJ1-1|TRBV27|-
CASTPGRGPGTEAFF
TGTGCCAGCACGCCCGGGAGGGGGCCAGGCACTGAAGCTTTCTTT
>TRBD2|TRBJ2-2|TRBV11-3|-
CASSLDWGSGELNTGELFF
TGTGCCAGCAGCTTAGATTGGGGTAGCGGGGAACTCAACACCGGGGAGCTGTTTTTT
>TRBD1|TRBJ2-1|TRBV3-1/TRBV3-2|-
CASSQVSGGKNEQFF
TGTGCCAGCAGCCAAGTCTCAGGGGGCAAGAATGAGCAGTTCTTC
>TRBD1|TRBJ1-5|TRBV19|medium-sized
CASSGTGETQPQHF
TGTGCCAGTAGTGGAACAGGGGAGACTCAGCCCCAGCATTTT
>TRBD2|TRBJ2-3|TRBV9|-
CASSSNPGLAGEDTQYF
TGTGCCAGCAGCTCAAACCCGGGACTAGCGGGGGAAGATACGCAGTATTTT
>-|TRBJ1-1|TRBV12-5|-
CASGRADNTEAFF
TGTGCTAGTGGCCGAGCCGATAACACTGAAGCTTTCTTT
>TRBD1|TRBJ2-2|TRBV4-2|-
CASSPTGTARNTGELFF
TGTGCCAGCAGCCCCACAGGGACAGCTAGGAACACCGGGGAGCTGTTTTTT
>TRBD1|TRBJ1-6|TRBV19|once
CASSKVGTGSSSYNSPLHF
TGTGCCAGTAGTAAGGTCGGGACAGGGAGTAGCTCCTATAATTCACCCCTCCACTTT
>TRBD2|TRBJ2-5|TRBV5-4|-
CASSLRLAGAGETQYF
TGTGCCAGCAGCTTACGACTAGCGGGGGCAGGGGAGACCCAGTACTTC
>TRBD1|TRBJ1-1|TRBV7-3|-
CASSADGTENTEAFF
TGTGCCAGCAGCGCCGACGGGACAGAGAACACTGAAGCTTTCTTT
>TRBD1|TRBJ1-5|TRBV19|few
CASSRQGISNQPQHF
TGTGCCAGTAGTAGACAGGGGATTAGCAATCAGCCCCAGCATTTT
>TRBD1|TRBJ2-7|TRBV11-2|-
CASSPIRTGAYEQYF
TGTGCCAGCAGCCCCATCCGGACAGGGGCCTACGAGCAGTACTTC